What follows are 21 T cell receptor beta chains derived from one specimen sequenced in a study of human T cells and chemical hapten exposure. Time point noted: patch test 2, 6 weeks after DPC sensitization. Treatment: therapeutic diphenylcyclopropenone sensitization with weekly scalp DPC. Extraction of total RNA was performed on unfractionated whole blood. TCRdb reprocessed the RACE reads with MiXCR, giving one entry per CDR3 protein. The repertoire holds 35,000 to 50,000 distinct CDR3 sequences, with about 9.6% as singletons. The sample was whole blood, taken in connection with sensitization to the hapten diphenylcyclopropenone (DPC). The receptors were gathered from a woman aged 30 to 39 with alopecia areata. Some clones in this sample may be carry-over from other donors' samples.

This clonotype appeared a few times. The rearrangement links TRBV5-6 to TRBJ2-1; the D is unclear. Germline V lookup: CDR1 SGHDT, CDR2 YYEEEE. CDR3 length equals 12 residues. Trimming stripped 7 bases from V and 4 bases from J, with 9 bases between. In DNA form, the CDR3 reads TGTGCCAGCTCCGAAGATTACAATGAGCAGTTCTTC. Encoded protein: CASSEDYNEQFF.

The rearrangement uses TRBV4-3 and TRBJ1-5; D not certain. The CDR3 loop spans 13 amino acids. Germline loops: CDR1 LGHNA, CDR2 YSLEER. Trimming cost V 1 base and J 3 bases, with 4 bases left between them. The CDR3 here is CASSQGNNQPQHF. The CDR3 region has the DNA TGCGCCAGCAGCCAAGGGAACAATCAGCCCCAGCATTTT.

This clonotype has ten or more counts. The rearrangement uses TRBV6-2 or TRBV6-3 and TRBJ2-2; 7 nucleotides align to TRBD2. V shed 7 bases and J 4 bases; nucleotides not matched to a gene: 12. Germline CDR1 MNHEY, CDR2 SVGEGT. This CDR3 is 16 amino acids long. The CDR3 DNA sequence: TGTGCCAGCACCCCTCGGGCCAGCGGGGTCACCGGGGAGCTGTTTTTT. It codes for CASTPRASGVTGELFF.

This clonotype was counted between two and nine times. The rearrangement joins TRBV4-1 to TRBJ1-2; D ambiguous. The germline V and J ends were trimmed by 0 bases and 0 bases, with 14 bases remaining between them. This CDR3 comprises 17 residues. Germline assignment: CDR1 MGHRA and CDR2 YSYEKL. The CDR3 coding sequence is TGCGCCAGCAGCCAAGAGCCGGGCCCTAATTCTAACTATGGCTACACCTTC. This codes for CASSQEPGPNSNYGYTF.

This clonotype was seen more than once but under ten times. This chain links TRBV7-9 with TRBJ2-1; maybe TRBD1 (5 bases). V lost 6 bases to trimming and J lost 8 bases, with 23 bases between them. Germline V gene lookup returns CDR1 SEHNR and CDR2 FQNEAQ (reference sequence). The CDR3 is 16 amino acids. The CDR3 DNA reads TGTGCCAGCAGAACTACAGGACCTTCTCTATCCTATGAGCAGTTCTTC. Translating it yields CASRTTGPSLSYEQFF.

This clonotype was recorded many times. The CDR3 DNA sequence: TGTGCCAGCAGCTTGGGGTCTAGCGGGGGGACAGATACGCAGTATTTT. It specifies CASSLGSSGGTDTQYF. The chain links TRBV7-3 to TRBJ2-3; TRBD2 matches at 11 bases. The V and J ends lost 3 bases and 3 bases, in that order; junction bases with no gene match: 5. The CDR3 sequence is 16 residues long. Germline V CDR1 and CDR2: SGHTA, FQGTGA.

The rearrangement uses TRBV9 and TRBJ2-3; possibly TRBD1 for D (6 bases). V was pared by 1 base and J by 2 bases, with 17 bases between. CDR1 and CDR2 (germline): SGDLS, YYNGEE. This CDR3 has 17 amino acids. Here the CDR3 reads CASSVPTTGKDTDTQYF. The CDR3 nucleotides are TGTGCCAGCAGCGTACCGACCACAGGGAAGGACACAGATACGCAGTATTTT. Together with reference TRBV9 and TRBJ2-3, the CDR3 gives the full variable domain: DSGVTQTPKHLITATGQRVTLRCSPRSGDLSVYWYQQSLDQGLQFLIQYYNGEERAKGNILERFSAQQFPDLHSELNLSSLELGDSALYFCASSVPTTGKDTDTQYFGPGTRLTVL.

CDR3 in DNA: TGTGCCAGCAGTGTTGACATTCAGCCCCAGCATTTT. This gives the protein CASSVDIQPQHF. V gene TRBV28 combines with J gene TRBJ1-5; D is unresolved. V dropped 5 bases and J dropped 6 bases, with 8 bases sitting between them. This CDR3 is built from 12 residues. Germline CDR1 and CDR2: MDHEN and SYDVKM.

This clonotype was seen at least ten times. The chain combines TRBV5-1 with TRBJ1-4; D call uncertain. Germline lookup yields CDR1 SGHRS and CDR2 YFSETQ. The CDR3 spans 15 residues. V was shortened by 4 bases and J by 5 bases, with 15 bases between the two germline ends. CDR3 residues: CASSPLGGRNEKLFF. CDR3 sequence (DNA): TGCGCCAGCAGCCCGTTGGGCGGTCGAAATGAAAAACTGTTTTTT.

The CDR3 sequence: CASRRRATTDTQYF. In DNA form, the CDR3 reads TGCGCCAGCAGACGGAGGGCCACAACAGATACGCAGTATTTT. The chain carries TRBV5-1 and TRBJ2-3; D might be TRBD2 (6 bases). The CDR3 covers 14 residues. The V gene's germline CDR1 is SGHRS and CDR2 YFSETQ. The germline V and J ends were trimmed by 5 bases and 3 bases, with 13 bases remaining between them.

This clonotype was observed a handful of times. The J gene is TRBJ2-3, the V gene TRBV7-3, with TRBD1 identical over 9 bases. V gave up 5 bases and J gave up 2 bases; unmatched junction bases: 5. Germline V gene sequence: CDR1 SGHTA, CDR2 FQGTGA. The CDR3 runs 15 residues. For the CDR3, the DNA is TGTGCCAGCAGCCCGGGACAGGGTCCCACAGATACGCAGTATTTT. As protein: CASSPGQGPTDTQYF.

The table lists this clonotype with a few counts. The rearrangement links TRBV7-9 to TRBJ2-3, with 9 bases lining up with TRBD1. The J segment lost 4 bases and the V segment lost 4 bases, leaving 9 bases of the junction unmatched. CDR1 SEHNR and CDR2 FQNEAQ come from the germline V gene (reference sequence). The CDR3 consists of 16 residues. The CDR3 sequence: CASSSGTGSRADTQYF. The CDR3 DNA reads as TGTGCCAGCAGCTCTGGGACAGGGAGTAGGGCAGATACGCAGTATTTT.

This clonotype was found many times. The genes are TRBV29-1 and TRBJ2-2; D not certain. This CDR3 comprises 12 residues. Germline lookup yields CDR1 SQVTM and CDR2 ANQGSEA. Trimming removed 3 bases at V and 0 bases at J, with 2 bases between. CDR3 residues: CSVEPNTGELFF. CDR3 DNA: TGCAGCGTTGAGCCGAACACCGGGGAGCTGTTTTTT.

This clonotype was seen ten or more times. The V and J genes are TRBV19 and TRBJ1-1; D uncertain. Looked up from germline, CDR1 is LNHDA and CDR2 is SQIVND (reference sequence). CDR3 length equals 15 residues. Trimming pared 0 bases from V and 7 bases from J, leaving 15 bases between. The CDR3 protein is CASSIDHASSVEAFF. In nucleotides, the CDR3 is TGTGCCAGTAGTATAGATCATGCAAGTTCAGTTGAAGCTTTCTTT. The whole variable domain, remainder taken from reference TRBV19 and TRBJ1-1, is DGGITQSPKYLFRKEGQNVTLSCEQNLNHDAMYWYRQDPGQGLRLIYYSQIVNDFQKGDIAEGYSVSREKKESFPLTVTSAQKNPTAFYLCASSIDHASSVEAFFGQGTRLTVV.

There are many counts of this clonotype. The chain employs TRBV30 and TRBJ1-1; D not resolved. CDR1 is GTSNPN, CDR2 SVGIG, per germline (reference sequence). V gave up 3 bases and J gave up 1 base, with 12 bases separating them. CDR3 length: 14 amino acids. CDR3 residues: CAWSRLTPNTEAFF. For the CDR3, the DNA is TGTGCCTGGAGCCGGCTTACTCCGAACACTGAAGCTTTCTTT.

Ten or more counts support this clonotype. The CDR3 DNA reads TGTGCCAGCAGCTTGGAGATCGGCAGGGGTGGTTCACCCCTCCACTTT. The encoded protein is CASSLEIGRGGSPLHF. The chain employs TRBV5-4 and TRBJ1-6; maybe TRBD1 (6 bases). CDR3 length equals 16 residues. CDR1 SGHNT and CDR2 YYREEE come from the germline V gene (reference sequence). Trimming left V 0 bases short and J 9 bases short, with 16 bases between.

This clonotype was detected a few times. CDR3 bases: TGTGCCACCAGCAGATTTGGGACGGTGAACACTGAAGCTTTCTTT. Its translation is CATSRFGTVNTEAFF. V gene TRBV15 combines with J gene TRBJ1-1, with D perhaps matching TRBD1 (5 bases). This CDR3 spans 15 amino acids. V gave up 2 bases and J gave up 0 bases, with 10 bases separating them. Germline V gives CDR1 LNHNV, CDR2 YYDKDF (reference sequence). The variable domain in full, completed from reference TRBV15 and TRBJ1-1, reads DAMVIQNPRYQVTQFGKPVTLSCSQTLNHNVMYWYQQKSSQAPKLLFHYYDKDFNNEADTPDNFQSRRPNTSFCFLDIRSPGLGDTAMYLCATSRFGTVNTEAFFGQGTRLTVV.

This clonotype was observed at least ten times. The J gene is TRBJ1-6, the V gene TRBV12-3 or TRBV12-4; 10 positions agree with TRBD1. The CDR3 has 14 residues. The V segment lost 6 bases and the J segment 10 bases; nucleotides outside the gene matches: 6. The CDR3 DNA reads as TGTGCCAGCAGCAAAGACAGGGGGCAATCACCCCTCCACTTT. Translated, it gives CASSKDRGQSPLHF.

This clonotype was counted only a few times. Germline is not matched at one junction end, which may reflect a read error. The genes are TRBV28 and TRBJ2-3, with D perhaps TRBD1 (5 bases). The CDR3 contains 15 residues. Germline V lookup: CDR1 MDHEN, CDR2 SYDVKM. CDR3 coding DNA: TGTGCCAGCAGTCTATGGACAAGAAGCACAGATACGCAGTATTTT. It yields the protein CASSLWTRSTDTQYF.

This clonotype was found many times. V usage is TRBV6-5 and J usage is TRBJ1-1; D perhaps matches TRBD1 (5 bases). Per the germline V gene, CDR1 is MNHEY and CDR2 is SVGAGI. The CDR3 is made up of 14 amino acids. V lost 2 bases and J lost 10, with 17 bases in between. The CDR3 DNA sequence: TGTGCCAGCAGTTACGGCGGGGGGGAAGGAGCAGCTTTCTTT. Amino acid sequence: CASSYGGGEGAAFF.

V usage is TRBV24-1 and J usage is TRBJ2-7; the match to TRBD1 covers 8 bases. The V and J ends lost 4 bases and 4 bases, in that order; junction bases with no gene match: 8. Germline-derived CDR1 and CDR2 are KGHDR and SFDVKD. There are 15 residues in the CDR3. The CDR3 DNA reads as TGTGCCACCAGTGACACCGGGACAGGTGGTTACGAGCAGTACTTC. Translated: CATSDTGTGGYEQYF.